Presented here are 2 T cell receptor beta chains from one specimen sequenced in a study of T cells in Graves' hyperthyroidism and ophthalmopathy. Amplification of TCR beta CDR3 regions used RNA as the template. A set of HTBI primers served as the primers for a first-round RT-PCR of the TCR CDR3. MiXCR was run by TCRdb on the multiplex PCR reads, yielding one entry per CDR3 protein. The data hold roughly 510,000 distinct CDR3 sequences, with around 20% observed a single time. Specimen: blood. The receptors derive from a man younger than 35 with Graves' hyperthyroidism.

This clonotype was observed at least ten times. The chain uses TRBV2 and TRBJ1-5; no firm D call. Trimming removed 6 bases from V and 4 bases from J, with 13 bases in between. From germline, CDR1 is SNHLY and CDR2 FYNNEI. This CDR3 is built from 14 residues. The chain's CDR3 is CASSENTENQPQHF. CDR3 nucleotide sequence: TGTGCCAGCAGCGAAAACACCGAAAATCAGCCCCAGCATTTT.

This clonotype was found many times. The V and J genes are TRBV6-1 and TRBJ1-5; weak D call: TRBD1 (6 bases). Per germline, CDR1 MNHNS and CDR2 SASEGT. V was clipped by 7 bases and J by 0 bases, with 16 bases between them. This CDR3 has 16 amino acids. This CDR3 reads CASTTLPGHSNQPQHF. Here the CDR3 DNA reads TGTGCCAGCACCACACTCCCGGGACATAGCAATCAGCCCCAGCATTTT.